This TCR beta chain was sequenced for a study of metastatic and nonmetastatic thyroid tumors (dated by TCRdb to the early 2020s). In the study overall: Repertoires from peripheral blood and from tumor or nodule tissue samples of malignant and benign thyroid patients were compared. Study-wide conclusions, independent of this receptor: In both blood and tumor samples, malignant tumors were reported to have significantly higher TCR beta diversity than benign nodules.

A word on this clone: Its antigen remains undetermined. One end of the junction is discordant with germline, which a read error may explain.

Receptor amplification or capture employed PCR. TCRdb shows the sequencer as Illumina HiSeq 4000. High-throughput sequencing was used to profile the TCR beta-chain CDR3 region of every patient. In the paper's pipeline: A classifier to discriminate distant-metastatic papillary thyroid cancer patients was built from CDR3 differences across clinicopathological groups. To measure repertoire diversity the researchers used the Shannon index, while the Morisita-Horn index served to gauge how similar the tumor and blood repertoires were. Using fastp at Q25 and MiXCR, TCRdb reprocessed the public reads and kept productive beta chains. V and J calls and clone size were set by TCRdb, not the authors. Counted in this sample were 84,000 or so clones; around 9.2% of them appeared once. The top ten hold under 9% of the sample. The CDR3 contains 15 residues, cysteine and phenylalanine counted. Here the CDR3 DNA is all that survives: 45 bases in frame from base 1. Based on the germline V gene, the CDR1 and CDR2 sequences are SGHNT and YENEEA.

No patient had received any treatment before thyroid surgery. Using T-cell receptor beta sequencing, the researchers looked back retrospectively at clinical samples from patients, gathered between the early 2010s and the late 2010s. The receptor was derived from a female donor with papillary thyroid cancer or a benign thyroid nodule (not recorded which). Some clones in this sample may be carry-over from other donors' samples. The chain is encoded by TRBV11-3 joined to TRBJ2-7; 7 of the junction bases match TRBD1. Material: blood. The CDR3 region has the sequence CASILGGTVDYEQYF. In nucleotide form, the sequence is TGTGCCAGCATCTTAGGTGGGACAGTGGACTACGAGCAGTACTTC.